This is a list of T cell receptor beta chains from one sample in a study of blood T cell repertoires in COVID-19. Generated by immunoSEQ multiplex PCR, the TCRdb table keeps only in-frame clones and is missing some. Among 150,000 or so clones listed, 87% were seen once. Sequenced input: peripheral blood. The receptors come from a man older than 75 with acute or convalescent COVID-19. CDR3s include the opening cysteine and the closing phenylalanine or tryptophan. A D gene is named only where the DNA matches it firmly. Not every row has a clone size; where given, it reads once, few, many or a size class.

NA	TRBJ2-1	NA	TRBV13	TGTGCCAGCAGCTTACCTCAAACAGGGAATCCCTACAATGAGCAGTTCTTC	CASSLPQTGNPYNEQFF
NA	TRBJ2-3	NA	TRBV6-5	TGTGCCAGCAGTACTTCTCCAGATACGCAGTATTTT	CASSTSPDTQYF
NA	TRBJ2-1	TRBD2	TRBV9	TGTGCCAGCAGCGTAGAACTGGGACTAGCGGGAGATGAGCAGTTCTTC	CASSVELGLAGDEQFF
few	TRBJ2-1	TRBD2	TRBV5-1	TGCGCCAGCAGCCGGACTAGCGGTACCTACAATGAGCAGTTCTTC	CASSRTSGTYNEQFF
NA	TRBJ2-3	NA	TRBV6-2/TRBV6-3	TGTGCCAGCAGTTACTCGACACTGATAAGGGATACGCAGTATTTT	CASSYSTLIRDTQYF
once	TRBJ1-2	NA	TRBV28	TGTGCCACCCTAGTTTCCCCCGCGCAATGGACACGAGATGGCTACACCTTC	CATLVSPAQWTRDGYTF
NA	TRBJ2-7	TRBD2	TRBV6-5	TGTGCCAGCAGTTACCATAAGACTAGCGGGTCCTACGAGCAGTACTTC	CASSYHKTSGSYEQYF
NA	TRBJ1-3	NA	TRBV28	TGTGCCAGCAGACAGGGTACCGGAAACACCATATATTTT	CASRQGTGNTIYF
NA	TRBJ1-5	NA	TRBV19	TGTGCCAGTAATACAGGATTATTGTCGCCCCAGCATTTT	CASNTGLLSPQHF
NA	TRBJ2-2	NA	TRBV28	TGTGCCAGCAGTTTATCGGGGGGCGCGTTTGCCGGGGAGCTGTTTTTT	CASSLSGGAFAGELFF